This paragraph covers one TCR beta chain sequence. The data were obtained in a study of shared T cell receptors in the human thymus. CDR1 LNHDA and CDR2 SQIVND come from the germline V gene (reference sequence). This CDR3 contains 14 residues. V was trimmed by 3 bases and J by 1 base, leaving 6 bases between them. The data were produced by immunoSEQ multiplex PCR, yet TCRdb's version contains in-frame clones alone and is incomplete. The sample contains about 380,000 clones, 95% of which appear only once. The clonotype originates from a human donor. V usage is TRBV19 and J usage is TRBJ2-2; D remains ambiguous. The sequenced sample was thymocytes. DNA for the CDR3: TGTGCCAGTAGTATCCCAAGGAACACCGGGGAGCTGTTTTTT. It is translated as CASSIPRNTGELFF.